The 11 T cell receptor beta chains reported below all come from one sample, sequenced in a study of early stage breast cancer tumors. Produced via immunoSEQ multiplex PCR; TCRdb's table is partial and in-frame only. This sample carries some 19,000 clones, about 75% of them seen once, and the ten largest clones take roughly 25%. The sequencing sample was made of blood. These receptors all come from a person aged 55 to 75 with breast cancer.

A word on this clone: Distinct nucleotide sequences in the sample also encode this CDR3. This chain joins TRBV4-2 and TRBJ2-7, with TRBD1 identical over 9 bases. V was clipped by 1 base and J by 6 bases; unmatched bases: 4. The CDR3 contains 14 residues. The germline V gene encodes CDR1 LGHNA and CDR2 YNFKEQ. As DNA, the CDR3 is TGTGCCAGCAGCCAAGGGCCGACAGGGGGCGAGCAGTACTTC. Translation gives CASSQGPTGGEQYF.

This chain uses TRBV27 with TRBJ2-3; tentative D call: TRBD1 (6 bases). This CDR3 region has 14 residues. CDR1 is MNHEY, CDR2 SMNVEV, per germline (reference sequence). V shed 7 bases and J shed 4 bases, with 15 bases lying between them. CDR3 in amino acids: CASTNEQGADTQYF. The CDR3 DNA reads TGTGCCAGCACGAACGAACAGGGTGCAGATACGCAGTATTTT.

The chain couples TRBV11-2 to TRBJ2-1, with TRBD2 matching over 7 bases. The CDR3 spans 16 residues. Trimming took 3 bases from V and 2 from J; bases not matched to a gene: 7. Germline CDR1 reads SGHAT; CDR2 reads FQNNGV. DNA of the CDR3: TGTGCCAGCAGCTTCCTAAGCGGGGCAGCCTACAATGAGCAGTTCTTC. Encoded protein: CASSFLSGAAYNEQFF.

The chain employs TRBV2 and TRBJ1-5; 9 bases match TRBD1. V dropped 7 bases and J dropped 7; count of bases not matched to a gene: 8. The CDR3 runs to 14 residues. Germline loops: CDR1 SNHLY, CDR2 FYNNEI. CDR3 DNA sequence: TGTGCCAGCAACCCGGACAGGGGTACCCAGCCCCAGCATTTT. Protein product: CASNPDRGTQPQHF.

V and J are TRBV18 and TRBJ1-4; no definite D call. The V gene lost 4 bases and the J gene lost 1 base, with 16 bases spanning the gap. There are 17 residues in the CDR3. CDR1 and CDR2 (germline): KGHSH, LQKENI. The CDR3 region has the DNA TGTGCCAGCTCACAAAATTGGGGAGGAGAAACTAATGAAAAACTGTTTTTT. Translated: CASSQNWGGETNEKLFF.

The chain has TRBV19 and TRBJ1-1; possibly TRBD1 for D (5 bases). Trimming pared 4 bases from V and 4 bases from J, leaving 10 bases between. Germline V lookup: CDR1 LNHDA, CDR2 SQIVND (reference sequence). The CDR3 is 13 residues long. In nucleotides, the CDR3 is TGTGCCAGTAGTACGACAGTGGGCACTGAAGCTTTCTTT. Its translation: CASSTTVGTEAFF.

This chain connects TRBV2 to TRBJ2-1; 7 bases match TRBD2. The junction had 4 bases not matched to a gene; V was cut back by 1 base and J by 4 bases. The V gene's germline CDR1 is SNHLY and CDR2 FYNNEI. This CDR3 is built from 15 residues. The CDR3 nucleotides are TGTGCCAGCAGTGAAGGGCTAGCGGCGTACAATGAGCAGTTCTTC. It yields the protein CASSEGLAAYNEQFF.

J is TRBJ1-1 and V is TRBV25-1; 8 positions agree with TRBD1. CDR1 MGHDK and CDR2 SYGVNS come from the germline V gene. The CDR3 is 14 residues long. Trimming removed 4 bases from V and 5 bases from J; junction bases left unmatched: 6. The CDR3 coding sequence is TGTGCCAGCAGTGCCACGACAGGGGAGACTGAAGCTTTCTTT. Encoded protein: CASSATTGETEAFF. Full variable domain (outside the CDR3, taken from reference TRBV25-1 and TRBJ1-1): EADIYQTPRYLVIGTGKKITLECSQTMGHDKMYWYQQDPGMELHLIHYSYGVNSTEKGDLSSESTVSRIRTEHFPLTLESARPSHTSQYLCASSATTGETEAFFGQGTRLTVV.

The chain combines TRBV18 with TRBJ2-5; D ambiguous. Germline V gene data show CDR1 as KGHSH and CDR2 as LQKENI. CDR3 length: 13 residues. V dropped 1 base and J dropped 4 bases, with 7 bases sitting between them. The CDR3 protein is CASSPLAGETQYF. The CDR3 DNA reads TGTGCCAGCTCACCACTGGCAGGAGAGACCCAGTACTTC.

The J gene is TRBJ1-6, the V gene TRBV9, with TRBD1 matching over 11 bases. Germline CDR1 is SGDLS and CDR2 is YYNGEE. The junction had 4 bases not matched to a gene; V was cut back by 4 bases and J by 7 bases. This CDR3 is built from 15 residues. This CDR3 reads CASSPRDRGNSPLHF. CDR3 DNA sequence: TGTGCCAGCAGCCCCCGGGACAGGGGGAATTCACCCCTCCACTTT.

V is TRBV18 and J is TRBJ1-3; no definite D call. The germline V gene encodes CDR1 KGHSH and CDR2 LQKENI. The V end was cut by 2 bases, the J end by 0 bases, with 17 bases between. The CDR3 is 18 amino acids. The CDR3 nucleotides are TGTGCCAGCTCACCAAGTTCCCGTTCCTTCTTCTCTGGAAACACCATATATTTT. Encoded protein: CASSPSSRSFFSGNTIYF.